A selection of T cell receptor beta chains follows, all from one sample in a study of blood T cell repertoires in COVID-19. Produced via immunoSEQ multiplex PCR; TCRdb's table is partial and in-frame only. The table includes 250,000 or so clones, under 95% detected once. The source material was PBMCs or T cells enriched from blood (not recorded which). All receptors come from a man aged 35 to 55 who had been exposed to COVID-19. Both conserved end residues are trimmed from each CDR3. Clone size, where shown, is once, few, many, or a class for clones that have expanded.

.	TRBV28	TRBJ1-2	ASRYYRGGYGYT
.	TRBV15	TRBJ1-1	ATSRDGGARVTEAF
.	TRBV19	TRBJ1-3	ASSMMIAGNTIY
.	TRBV2	TRBJ1-5	ASSESRDNQPQH
.	TRBV7-9	TRBJ2-2	ASSRQNTGELF
.	TRBV5-1	TRBJ2-5	ASSLEGLAGETQY
.	TRBV18	TRBJ2-7	ASSDRVDAYEQY
.	TRBV19	TRBJ2-1	ASSIAAGTYNEQF
.	TRBV9	TRBJ2-1	ASSPSGRGNEQF
.	TRBV4-2	TRBJ1-1	ASSLRDRRNTEAF
.	TRBV27	TRBJ2-2	ASSFTGENTGELF
.	TRBV24-1	TRBJ2-5	ATSDSGTGFGETQY
.	TRBV5-1	TRBJ1-1	ASSLAVGLNTEAF
.	TRBV20-1	TRBJ2-3	SASWDLSTDTQY
.	TRBV7-2	TRBJ1-2	ASSLTGRTGGAYGYT
.	TRBV6-5	TRBJ2-5	ASKSTETQY
.	TRBV9	TRBJ2-2	ASSVTGGNTGELF
.	TRBV4-1	TRBJ2-3	ASKLAASEDTQY
.	TRBV4-1	TRBJ2-7	ASSQDSGGVMYEQY
once	TRBV7-9	TRBJ2-3	ASSLGLAGGPKDTQY
.	TRBV12-5	TRBJ2-7	ASGLITGTAMAEQY
.	TRBV28	TRBJ2-1	ASVDYPNNEQF
.	TRBV5-1	TRBJ2-7	ASTDSGQGHEQY
.	TRBV19	TRBJ2-5	ASSIRGYQETQY
.	TRBV2	TRBJ1-6	ASSRASSYNSPLH
.	TRBV14	TRBJ2-5	ASSKYETQY
.	TRBV21-1	TRBJ2-5	ASSKGKPGTVQETQY
.	TRBV29-1	TRBJ2-7	SVPLPGQDEQY
.	TRBV29-1	TRBJ1-4	SVVTAQGNEKLF
few	TRBV18	TRBJ1-4	ASSHDRPNEKLF
.	TRBV7-2	TRBJ1-1	ASSSPGVTGTEAF
.	TRBV7-2	TRBJ2-1	ASSFRVGYNEQF
once	TRBV7-9	TRBJ2-1	ASSSRGGGPNEQF
once	TRBV27	TRBJ1-5	ASSLRGDRLSNQPQH
.	TRBV5-1	TRBJ2-1	ASSLEDRVESYNEQF
.	TRBV2	TRBJ1-3	ASSPDRAAGNTIY